Each of the 5 T cell receptor beta chains below was sequenced from the same sample in a study of response to subunit inactivated influenza vaccine. In TCRdb, the RT-PCR reads were re-called with MiXCR into one record per CDR3 protein. The sample has approximately 680,000 distinct CDR3 sequences, around a sixth seen once; the top ten hold around 10%. This specimen consisted of PBMCs from blood, obtained 12 days after vaccination. The receptors shown here come from a man between 45 and 60 years old who received an inactivated influenza vaccine.

This clonotype was found a few times. The J gene is TRBJ2-4, the V gene TRBV19, with D possibly matching TRBD1 (6 bases). This CDR3 contains 14 residues. V lost 3 bases and J 3 bases, leaving 9 bases between the germline ends. Germline CDR1 LNHDA, CDR2 SQIVND (reference sequence). The CDR3 coding sequence is TGTGCCAGTAGTATTGGGGGCGTCAAAAACATTCAGTACTTC. This encodes CASSIGGVKNIQYF.

The chain uses TRBV10-3 and TRBJ1-5; D not certain. In germline, CDR1 is ENHRY, CDR2 SYGVKD. Trimming took off 10 bases at V and 6 bases at J, with 19 bases between the two ends. The CDR3 contains 14 residues. The CDR3 DNA reads TGTGCCAGCTGGGTTGGGGTGCAGCGTCAGCCCCAGCATTTT. Translating gives CASWVGVQRQPQHF.

This clonotype appeared a few times. The chain employs TRBV5-1 and TRBJ2-1; perhaps D is TRBD1 or TRBD2 (5 bases each). Germline CDR1 SGHRS, CDR2 YFSETQ. Trimming cost V 4 bases and J 3 bases, with 23 bases left between them. CDR3 length equals 18 residues. In DNA, the CDR3 is TGCGCCAGCAGCACAGGAGGCACAGTTTCCACAATCTACAATGAGCAGTTCTTC. Amino acids: CASSTGGTVSTIYNEQFF.

This clonotype was counted a few times. This sequence joins TRBV5-1 and TRBJ2-2; no clear D. The CDR3 has 15 residues. Germline-derived CDR1 and CDR2 are SGHRS and YFSETQ. The germline V and J ends were trimmed by 0 bases and 0 bases, with 6 bases remaining between them. The CDR3 loop reads CASSLATTNTGELFF. The CDR3 DNA is TGCGCCAGCAGCTTGGCTACGACGAACACCGGGGAGCTGTTTTTT.

This clonotype came up a few times. This chain joins TRBV20-1 and TRBJ1-2, with D perhaps matching TRBD1 (6 bases). CDR3 length: 13 residues. Trimming took off 5 bases at V and 2 bases at J, with 12 bases between the two ends. Germline CDR1 and CDR2: DFQATT and SNEGSKA (reference sequence). This CDR3 is CSALTGINYGYTF. CDR3 nucleotide sequence: TGCAGTGCTCTAACAGGGATCAACTATGGCTACACCTTC.